This T cell receptor beta chain was sequenced in a study of blood T cells in healthy people across ages. It was with a sample-barcoded 5' primer and a J-beta primer mix that a second PCR of roughly 7 to 12 cycles was run. TCRdb itself ran the 5' RACE reads through MiXCR, one entry per CDR3 protein. The sample consists of roughly 800,000 distinct CDR3 sequences, 55% to 70% of them appearing once. CDR1 and CDR2 (germline): SGHTA, FQGNSA. The V gene lost 2 bases and the J gene lost 0 bases, with 14 bases spanning the gap. This CDR3 comprises 16 residues. This chain links TRBV7-2 with TRBJ2-7; D unresolved. The receptor comes from a man younger than 45 in good health. Material: blood. CDR3 DNA sequence: TGTGCCAGCAGCTTAAAGGCGGAAATAATCTCCTACGAGCAGTACTTC. It yields the protein CASSLKAEIISYEQYF.